A single TCR beta chain is shown here with its context. Its antigen is still unknown. The source of the sample is a study of beta chain features in type 1 diabetes. Study-wide results and limits: Reduced insertions and increased deletions marked VDJ junctions in type 1 diabetes patients.

V shed 0 bases and J shed 7 bases, with 10 bases lying between them. The germline CDR1 and CDR2 sequences are SGHRS and YFSETQ. The CDR3 has 14 amino acids. The isolated RNA, all of it, was reverse transcribed, so expressed TCRB transcripts were what got sequenced. Naive, central memory and regulatory T cell samples averaged roughly 4 million reads. Assay used: immunoSEQ multiplex PCR; TCRdb lists only in-frame clones, some missing. The sample has some 300,000 clones; approximately 8.1% are singletons. This receptor was identified in a woman in her late teens or twenties in good health. This rearrangement joins TRBV5-1 to TRBJ1-4; D is unresolved. Sequenced sample: central memory CD4+ T cells from blood. CDR3 coding DNA: TGCGCCAGCAGCTTGGCTCTTAACAGTGAAAAACTGTTTTTT. It encodes CASSLALNSEKLFF.